Listed below are T cell receptor beta chains from one sample, sequenced in a study of blood T cell repertoires in COVID-19. Some clones are missing from TCRdb's copy, which holds only in-frame ones; the method was immunoSEQ multiplex PCR. The sample lists about 130,000 clones, around 88% occurring once. The material sequenced was peripheral blood. Receptor source: a man aged 55 to 69 with active or convalescent COVID-19. CDR3s include the opening cysteine and the closing phenylalanine or tryptophan. The D gene is left open where the match is weak. Some rows mark clone size as missing; the rest say once, few, many or name a class of expanded clone.

v_call,j_call,cdr3_length,d_call,clone_size,cdr3_aa,cdr3_nt
TRBV2,TRBJ1-5,13,.,.,CASKGDSNQPQHF,TGTGCCAGCAAGGGGGACAGCAATCAGCCCCAGCATTTT
TRBV21-1,TRBJ2-7,17,.,.,CASSKWGVAGSSYEQYF,TGTGCCAGCAGCAAGTGGGGAGTAGCGGGGTCGTCCTACGAGCAGTACTTC
TRBV5-5,TRBJ2-2,13,.,.,CASSSAGPGELFF,TGTGCCAGCAGCTCGGCGGGGCCCGGGGAGCTGTTTTTT
TRBV7-9,TRBJ1-5,14,.,.,CASSGQTENQPQHF,TGTGCCAGCAGCGGACAGACGGAGAATCAGCCCCAGCATTTT
TRBV5-4,TRBJ2-7,13,TRBD1,.,CASSWDSTYEQYF,TGTGCCAGCAGCTGGGACAGTACCTACGAGCAGTACTTC
TRBV7-9,TRBJ2-6,12,.,.,CASLSGANVLTF,TGTGCCAGCCTCTCTGGGGCCAACGTCCTGACTTTC
TRBV9,TRBJ2-6,16,.,.,CASSPTEVSGANVLTF,TGTGCCAGCAGCCCGACCGAGGTCTCTGGGGCCAACGTCCTGACTTTC
TRBV19,TRBJ2-7,16,.,.,CASTKTATTLSYEQYF,TGTGCCAGTACCAAAACAGCGACTACGCTCTCCTACGAGCAGTACTTC
TRBV5-1,TRBJ2-1,17,.,many,CASSLAWAGPQNNEQFF,TGCGCCAGCAGCTTGGCCTGGGCGGGACCCCAAAACAATGAGCAGTTCTTC
TRBV19,TRBJ1-3,14,.,.,CASSIQGPGNTIYF,TGTGCCAGTAGTATCCAGGGTCCTGGAAACACCATATATTTT
TRBV7-3,TRBJ1-3,16,TRBD1,.,CASSDRGYISGNTIYF,TGTGCCAGCAGCGACAGGGGATATATCTCTGGAAACACCATATATTTT
TRBV2,TRBJ1-4,14,.,.,CASIRQAPNEKLFF,TGTGCCAGCATAAGACAGGCCCCGAATGAAAAACTGTTTTTT
TRBV7-2,TRBJ1-1,11,.,.,CASSLEDRRAF,TGTGCCAGCAGCTTAGAGGACAGAAGGGCCTTT
TRBV24-1,TRBJ1-2,15,TRBD1,.,CATSDRGQSIYGYTF,TGTGCCACCTCGGACAGGGGGCAGTCAATCTATGGCTACACCTTC
TRBV3-1/TRBV3-2,TRBJ2-2,19,TRBD2,.,CASSQTKTSGMRNTGELFF,TGTGCCAGCAGCCAAACGAAGACTAGCGGGATGAGGAACACCGGGGAGCTGTTTTTT
TRBV7-2,TRBJ1-2,15,TRBD1,.,CASSPRQGALLGYTF,TGTGCCAGCAGCCCGAGACAGGGGGCGCTTTTAGGCTACACCTTC
TRBV6-5,TRBJ1-4,12,.,.,CASSPSQEKLFF,TGTGCCAGCAGCCCCTCACAGGAAAAACTGTTTTTT
TRBV2,TRBJ1-2,15,TRBD1,.,CASSTGTGVDYGYTF,TGTGCCAGCAGTACCGGGACAGGGGTGGACTATGGCTACACCTTC
TRBV19,TRBJ1-2,15,.,once,CASSREGGGNYGYTF,TGTGCCAGTAGCCGGGAGGGAGGGGGTAACTATGGCTACACCTTC
TRBV3-1/TRBV3-2,TRBJ2-5,16,TRBD2,.,CASSHRTSGGRETQYF,TGTGCCAGCAGCCATAGGACTAGCGGGGGGAGAGAGACCCAGTACTTC
TRBV13,TRBJ2-1,14,.,.,CASSSFTGNNEQFF,TGTGCCAGCAGCTCATTTACAGGGAACAATGAGCAGTTCTTC
TRBV6-4,TRBJ2-3,16,TRBD2,.,CASSDYPGRSTDTQYF,TGTGCCAGCAGTGACTACCCCGGGAGGAGCACAGATACGCAGTATTTT
TRBV11-3,TRBJ2-5,17,TRBD2,.,CASSSGLARGYQETQYF,TGTGCCAGCAGCTCGGGACTAGCGAGGGGGTACCAAGAGACCCAGTACTTC
TRBV6-5,TRBJ1-1,14,.,.,CASGSTGGGTEAFF,TGTGCCAGCGGGTCTACTGGGGGGGGCACTGAAGCTTTCTTT
TRBV7-7,TRBJ2-5,17,.,few,CASSLAAGILVQETQYF,TGTGCCAGCAGCTTAGCGGCGGGGATTTTGGTACAAGAGACCCAGTACTTC
TRBV13,TRBJ2-7,13,.,.,CASSPGSSYEQYF,TGTGCCAGCAGCCCAGGAAGCTCCTACGAGCAGTACTTC
TRBV6-4,TRBJ2-2,13,TRBD1,.,CASRRGLDGELFF,TGTGCCAGCAGGAGGGGGCTGGACGGGGAGCTGTTTTTT
TRBV4-2,TRBJ1-5,17,.,.,CASSKGVDSAGGQPQHF,TGTGCCAGCAGCAAAGGCGTGGACAGCGCCGGAGGTCAGCCCCAGCATTTT
TRBV25-1,TRBJ2-3,15,TRBD1,.,CASRRSQGDTDTQYF,TGTGCCAGCAGGAGAAGCCAGGGGGACACAGATACGCAGTATTTT
TRBV6-5,TRBJ2-2,14,TRBD1,.,CASDAGQGSGELFF,TGTGCCAGCGATGCTGGACAGGGTAGCGGGGAGCTGTTTTTT
TRBV28,TRBJ2-7,13,.,.,CASTDSPTSEQYF,TGTGCCAGCACGGACAGTCCCACCAGCGAGCAGTACTTC
TRBV6-5,TRBJ2-3,15,.,.,CASSYSGLPGDTQYF,TGTGCCAGCAGTTACTCGGGACTCCCCGGAGATACGCAGTATTTT
TRBV4-1,TRBJ2-2,18,.,.,CASSQVRGRSRYTGELFF,TGCGCCAGCAGCCAAGTGCGGGGAAGGAGTCGTTACACCGGGGAGCTGTTTTTT
TRBV25-1,TRBJ2-3,17,TRBD2,.,CASSESLLAGVTDTQYF,TGTGCCAGCAGTGAAAGCCTACTAGCGGGGGTCACAGATACGCAGTATTTT
TRBV6-5,TRBJ1-2,13,.,.,CASSYSRGHGYTF,TGTGCCAGCAGTTACTCCAGGGGACATGGCTACACCTTC
TRBV3-1/TRBV3-2,TRBJ1-1,14,.,.,CASSHQDRNTEAFF,TGTGCCAGCAGCCATCAGGACAGGAACACTGAAGCTTTCTTT
TRBV5-4,TRBJ2-5,16,TRBD2,once,CASSSGLAGLQETQYF,TGTGCCAGCAGCTCGGGACTAGCGGGACTCCAAGAGACCCAGTACTTC
TRBV28,TRBJ1-3,15,.,.,CASSPPGSAGNTIYF,TGTGCCAGCAGTCCACCCGGGTCCGCTGGAAACACCATATATTTT
TRBV5-1,TRBJ2-5,16,TRBD2,.,CASSLAAGTSYETQYF,TGCGCCAGCAGCTTGGCCGCCGGGACTAGCTATGAGACCCAGTACTTC
TRBV19,TRBJ1-6,14,.,.,CASKGQLYNSPLHF,TGTGCCAGTAAGGGACAACTATATAATTCACCCCTCCACTTT
TRBV4-3,TRBJ1-3,19,TRBD1,.,CASSQAQGTGAHPGNTIYF,TGCGCCAGCAGCCAAGCCCAGGGGACAGGGGCTCATCCTGGAAACACCATATATTTT
TRBV7-9,TRBJ2-7,15,.,once,CASSINPSASYEQYF,TGTGCCAGCAGCATAAACCCTAGCGCCTCCTACGAGCAGTACTTC
TRBV12-3/TRBV12-4,TRBJ1-2,13,.,.,CASSRYRDRGYTF,TGTGCCAGCAGTCGATACAGGGATCGCGGCTACACCTTC
TRBV6-7,TRBJ2-7,17,TRBD1,medium-sized,CASRIQGAQPGSYEQYF,TGTGCCAGCAGGATACAGGGGGCGCAACCGGGATCCTACGAGCAGTACTTC
TRBV2,TRBJ2-1,16,.,.,CASSLRRGPRDNEQFF,TGTGCCAGCAGTTTGAGGAGGGGCCCTCGGGACAATGAGCAGTTCTTC
TRBV27,TRBJ2-7,16,TRBD2,.,CASSSSTSGRIYEQYF,TGTGCCAGCAGTTCCTCGACTAGCGGGAGAATCTACGAGCAGTACTTC
TRBV21-1,TRBJ2-1,16,.,.,CASSKVLAEDYNEQFF,TGTGCCAGCAGCAAAGTGCTAGCGGAGGACTACAATGAGCAGTTCTTC
TRBV6-2/TRBV6-3,TRBJ2-3,20,TRBD2,.,CASSFSTGTSGGMRTDTQYF,TGTGCCAGCAGCTTTTCGACCGGGACTAGCGGGGGGATGCGCACAGATACGCAGTATTTT
TRBV6-6,TRBJ1-6,12,TRBD1,.,CASSSGQLHLHF,TGTGCCAGCAGTTCGGGACAGCTCCACCTCCACTTT
TRBV25-1,TRBJ1-1,15,.,.,CASSERHLRYTEAFF,TGTGCCAGCAGTGAAAGGCACTTGAGGTACACTGAAGCTTTCTTT
TRBV3-1/TRBV3-2,TRBJ2-7,16,TRBD2,.,CASSQGPLAGLNEQYF,TGTGCCAGCAGCCAAGGACCACTAGCGGGATTAAACGAGCAGTACTTC
TRBV2,TRBJ1-3,15,TRBD1,.,CASSPGTGKINTIYF,TGTGCCAGCAGTCCAGGGACAGGGAAAATTAACACCATATATTTT
TRBV28,TRBJ2-7,13,.,.,CASRPLSSYEQYF,TGTGCCAGCAGACCCCTATCCTCCTACGAGCAGTACTTC
TRBV10-3,TRBJ1-2,13,.,.,CAISESGQEGYTF,TGTGCCATCAGTGAGTCGGGGCAGGAGGGGTACACCTTC
TRBV24-1,TRBJ2-2,14,.,.,CATSRTLNTGELFF,TGTGCCACCAGCCGGACTCTTAACACCGGGGAGCTGTTTTTT
TRBV5-4,TRBJ2-1,16,.,.,CASSLGGGVRLNEQFF,TGTGCCAGCAGCTTGGGTGGGGGCGTTAGGCTCAATGAGCAGTTCTTC
TRBV5-8,TRBJ2-2,16,.,.,CASPLGAGVNTGELFF,TGTGCCAGCCCCTTGGGGGCAGGGGTGAACACCGGGGAGCTGTTTTTT